The entry that follows covers one TCR beta chain sequence. The source of the sample is a study of control samples from healthy donors and cancer patients. The CDR3 sequence is 14 residues long. Between the trimmed V and J ends, which lost 1 base and 6 bases, there was a span of 10 bases. The germline CDR1 and CDR2 sequences are LNHNV and YYDKDF (reference sequence). Method: immunoSEQ multiplex PCR; TCRdb's copy keeps in-frame clones and lacks some. The sample shows under 110,000 clones, 75% to 90% of them seen only once. The chain joins TRBV15 to TRBJ2-1; the D is unclear. Sequencing input: blood. The sequence was obtained from a man aged 25 to 40 in good health. The CDR3 reads CATSRGPTGNEQFF. For the CDR3, the DNA is TGTGCCACCAGCAGAGGACCGACCGGCAATGAGCAGTTCTTC.